A selection of T cell receptor beta chains follows, all from one sample in a study of CD8+ T cells in alopecia areata. TCRdb's table, derived via immunoSEQ multiplex PCR, lists solely in-frame clones and lacks some. Of about 150,000 clones in the sample, 45% to 55% were seen once. Here the sequenced sample was CD8+ T cells sorted from blood, taken at week 0. The source of these receptors is a human donor with alopecia areata. Both conserved end residues are part of each CDR3. Each record gives: V gene, J gene, D gene, clone size, CDR3 DNA, CDR3 protein. D genes are given only for firm matches. For some rows the clone size is stated as once, few or many, or as a class when expanded; others skip it.

TRBV12-5	TRBJ2-3	NA	NA	TGTGCTAGTGGTTTGGTACTGAGGGATACGCAGTATTTT	CASGLVLRDTQYF
TRBV6-5	TRBJ2-7	NA	once	TGTGCCAGCAGACCGGGACTTTTTTCCGAGCAGTACTTC	CASRPGLFSEQYF
TRBV25-1	TRBJ1-1	NA	NA	TGTGCCAGCAGTCGGACGGGGGAAGCTTTCTTT	CASSRTGEAFF
TRBV27	TRBJ2-1	NA	few	TGTGCCAGCAGTTTAGGGGGGCTCTACAATGAGCAGTTCTTC	CASSLGGLYNEQFF
TRBV15	TRBJ2-7	NA	NA	TGTGCCACCAGCAGCGGGGGCCTCTCCTACGAGCAGTACTTC	CATSSGGLSYEQYF
TRBV25-1	TRBJ2-5	TRBD1	NA	TGTGCCAGCAGCATCGCCGGGACAGCCTTTTCCCACAAAGAGACCCAGTACTTC	CASSIAGTAFSHKETQYF
TRBV29-1	TRBJ2-7	NA	few	TGCAGCGTTGTTTCCGGGGGCGAGCAGTACTTC	CSVVSGGEQYF
TRBV28	TRBJ1-5	TRBD1	NA	TGTGCCAGCAGTTTAAGGGACAGGGATCGTCAGCCCCAGCATTTT	CASSLRDRDRQPQHF
TRBV29-1	TRBJ2-1	NA	NA	TGCAGCGTTGAAGATACCACCGGTGCCCGAGAGCAGTTCTTC	CSVEDTTGAREQFF
TRBV18	TRBJ1-2	TRBD1	NA	TGTGCCAGCTCACCCCCCGGACAGGGTAATGGCTACACCTTC	CASSPPGQGNGYTF
TRBV5-1	TRBJ2-3	NA	few	TGCGCCAGCAGCTCGTCGGGGGGCCGGGGAGATACGCAGTATTTT	CASSSSGGRGDTQYF
TRBV14	TRBJ2-7	NA	few	TGTGCCAGCAGCCAAGATGGGAGCCCCTACGAGCAGTACTTC	CASSQDGSPYEQYF
TRBV29-1	TRBJ1-4	NA	few	TGCAGCGTTGAGATGCCAGGGTATAGTGAAAAACTGTTTTTT	CSVEMPGYSEKLFF
TRBV5-6	TRBJ1-5	TRBD1	NA	TGTGCCAGCAGCTTCGCGGGACAGATTGCGAGTCAGCCCCAGCATTTT	CASSFAGQIASQPQHF
TRBV7-9	TRBJ1-1	NA	few	TGTGCCAGCACCGTAAACACTGAAGCTTTCTTT	CASTVNTEAFF
TRBV12-5	TRBJ1-2	TRBD1	few	TGTGCTAGTGGTTTGTCCGGGACAGGGGGCCATGGCTACACCTTC	CASGLSGTGGHGYTF
TRBV19	TRBJ2-1	TRBD2	few	TGTGCCAGTAGTATACGCACCGGGGGGGCGGCGGATGAGCAGTTCTTC	CASSIRTGGAADEQFF
TRBV7-9	TRBJ2-1	NA	NA	TGTGCCAGCAGCTTGGGCAATGAGCAGTTCTTC	CASSLGNEQFF
TRBV9	TRBJ1-1	NA	NA	TGTGCCAGCAGCCTAACAGGGAACACTGAAGCTTTCTTT	CASSLTGNTEAFF
TRBV7-9	TRBJ1-1	NA	NA	TGTGCCAGCAGATCGACTACCATGAACACTGAAGCTTTCTTT	CASRSTTMNTEAFF
TRBV14	TRBJ2-6	TRBD1	NA	TGTGCCAGCAGCGGAAGTGGACAGGGGGCTAAGGGGGCCAACGTCCTGACTTTC	CASSGSGQGAKGANVLTF
TRBV29-1	TRBJ2-3	NA	NA	TGCAGTGCATATCTTCCCGGGACAGATACGCAGTATTTT	CSAYLPGTDTQYF
TRBV29-1	TRBJ1-2	TRBD1	NA	TGCAGCGTTGACCAGGGGGCTCGTGATGGCTACACCTTC	CSVDQGARDGYTF
TRBV7-2	TRBJ1-5	NA	few	TGTGCCAGCAGCCTCGGTGGGAGACAGCCCCAGCATTTT	CASSLGGRQPQHF
TRBV27	TRBJ2-1	TRBD2	NA	TGTGCCAGCAAGAGCGGGGGGGAGCAGTTCTTC	CASKSGGEQFF
TRBV4-2	TRBJ2-7	NA	NA	TGTGCCAGCAGCCAAGGTGCCTCCTACGAGCAGTACTTC	CASSQGASYEQYF